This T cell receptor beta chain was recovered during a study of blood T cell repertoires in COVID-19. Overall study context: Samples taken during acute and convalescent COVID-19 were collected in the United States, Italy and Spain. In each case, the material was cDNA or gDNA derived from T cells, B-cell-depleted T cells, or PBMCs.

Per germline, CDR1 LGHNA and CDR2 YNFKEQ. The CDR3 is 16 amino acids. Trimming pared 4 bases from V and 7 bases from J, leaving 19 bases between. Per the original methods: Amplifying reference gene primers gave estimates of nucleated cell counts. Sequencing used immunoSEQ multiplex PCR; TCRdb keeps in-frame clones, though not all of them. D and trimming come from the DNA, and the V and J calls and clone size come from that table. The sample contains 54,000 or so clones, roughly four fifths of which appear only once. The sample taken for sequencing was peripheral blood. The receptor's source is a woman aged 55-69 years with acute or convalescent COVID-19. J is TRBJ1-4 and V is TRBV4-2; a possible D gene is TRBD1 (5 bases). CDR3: CASSLSPTGGSEKLFF. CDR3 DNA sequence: TGTGCCAGCAGCCTATCTCCAACGGGGGGTAGTGAAAAACTGTTTTTT.